This T cell receptor (beta chain) is drawn from a study of T cell responses to AZD1222 COVID-19 vaccine. Study-level results: Repertoire collection took place solely once the T cell response had peaked. Nearly half of spike-specific TCRs reportedly go after variant regions that carry no mutations.

Sequenced by immunoSEQ multiplex PCR; TCRdb stores in-frame clones only, minus some. The sample lists 180,000 or so clones; 92% were seen once. On this clone: Its antigen is as yet unknown.

V shed 0 bases, J shed 5 bases, and the junction held 4 bases outside the gene matches. Germline CDR1 and CDR2: SGHRS and YFSETQ. The length of the CDR3 is 15 residues. The V call is TRBV5-1, the J call TRBJ2-2; TRBD1 agrees at 7 bases. This clonotype was sampled from an adult who received the AZD1222 COVID-19 vaccine. The input for sequencing was peripheral blood, taken 28 days after the second AZD1222 dose. The CDR3 DNA reads TGCGCCAGCAGCTTGGCTTTACAGGGGACCGGGGAGCTGTTTTTT. Amino acid sequence: CASSLALQGTGELFF.